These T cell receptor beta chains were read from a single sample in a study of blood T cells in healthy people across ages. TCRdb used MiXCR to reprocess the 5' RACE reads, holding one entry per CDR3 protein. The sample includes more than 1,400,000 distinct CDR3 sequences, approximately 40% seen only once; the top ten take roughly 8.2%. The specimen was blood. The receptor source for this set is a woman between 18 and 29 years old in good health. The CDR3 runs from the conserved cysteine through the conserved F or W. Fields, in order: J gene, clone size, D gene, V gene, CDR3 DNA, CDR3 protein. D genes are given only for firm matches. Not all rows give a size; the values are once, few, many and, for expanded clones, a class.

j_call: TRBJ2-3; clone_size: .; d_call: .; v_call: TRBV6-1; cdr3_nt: TGTACCAGCAGGGTCGGTGGCAGCACAGATACGCAGTATTTT; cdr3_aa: CTSRVGGSTDTQYF
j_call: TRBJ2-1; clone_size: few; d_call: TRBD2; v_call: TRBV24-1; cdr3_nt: TGTGCCACCAGTGATTTGAGTAGCGGGGATGACAATGAGCAGTTCTTC; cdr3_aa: CATSDLSSGDDNEQFF
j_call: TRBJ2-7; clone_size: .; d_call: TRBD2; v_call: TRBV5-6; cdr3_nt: TGTGCCAGCAGCTTGGACAGGGGGACTAGCGGGAGAGGAGAGCAGTACTTC; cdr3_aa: CASSLDRGTSGRGEQYF
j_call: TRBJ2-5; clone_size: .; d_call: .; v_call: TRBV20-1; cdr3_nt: TGCAGTGCCAACGGAGACGCGTTCCGGTACTTC; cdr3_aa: CSANGDAFRYF
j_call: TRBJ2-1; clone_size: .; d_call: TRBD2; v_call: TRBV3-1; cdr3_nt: TGTGCCAGCAGCCAAGATCTTGCTAGCGGAGCAAACAATGAGCAGTTCTTC; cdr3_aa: CASSQDLASGANNEQFF
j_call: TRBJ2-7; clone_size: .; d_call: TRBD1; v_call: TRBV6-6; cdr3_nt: TGTGCCAGCAGTTACCCCGGGACAGAGAACTCCTACGAGCAGTACTTC; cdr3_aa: CASSYPGTENSYEQYF
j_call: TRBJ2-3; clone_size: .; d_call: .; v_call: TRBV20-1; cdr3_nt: TGCAGTGCCCCAGGGCGGGACACAGATACGCAGTATTTT; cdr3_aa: CSAPGRDTDTQYF
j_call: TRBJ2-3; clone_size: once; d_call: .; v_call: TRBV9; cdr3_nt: TGTGCCAGCAGCGTAGATTCGGGCCTCTCTGGCACAGATACGCAGTATTTT; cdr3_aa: CASSVDSGLSGTDTQYF
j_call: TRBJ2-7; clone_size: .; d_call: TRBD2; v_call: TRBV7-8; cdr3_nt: TGTGCCAGCAGTGACTCTATAGCGGGAGGCTCCTACGAGCAGTACTTC; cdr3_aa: CASSDSIAGGSYEQYF
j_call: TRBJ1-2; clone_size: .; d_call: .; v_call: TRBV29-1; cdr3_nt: TGCAGCGTTGATTCGGAAACCACAGGGCCGGATGGCTACACCTTC; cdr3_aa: CSVDSETTGPDGYTF
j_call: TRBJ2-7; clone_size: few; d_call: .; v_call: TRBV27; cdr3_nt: TGTGCCAGCAGTTTATCCGCGACAGCGTACGAGCAGTACTTC; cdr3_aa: CASSLSATAYEQYF
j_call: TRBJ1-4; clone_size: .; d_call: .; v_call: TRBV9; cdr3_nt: TGTGCCAGCAGCGTAGGGATAGCTAATGAAAAACTGTTTTTT; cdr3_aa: CASSVGIANEKLFF
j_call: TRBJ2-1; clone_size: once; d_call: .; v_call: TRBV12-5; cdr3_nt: TGTGCTAGTGGTCCCCCGGGGTCGGCCTTATACAATGAGCAGTTCTTC; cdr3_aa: CASGPPGSALYNEQFF
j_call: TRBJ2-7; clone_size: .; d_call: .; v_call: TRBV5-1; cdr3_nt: TGCGCCAGCAGACAGGATATACAACACGAGCAGTACTTC; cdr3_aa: CASRQDIQHEQYF
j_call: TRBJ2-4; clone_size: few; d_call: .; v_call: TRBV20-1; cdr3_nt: TGCAGTGCTAGAGATGAAATGGGGGTTGTAGCCAAAAACATTCAGTACTTC; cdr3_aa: CSARDEMGVVAKNIQYF
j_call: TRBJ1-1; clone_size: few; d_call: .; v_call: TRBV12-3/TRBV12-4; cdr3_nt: TGTGCCAGCAGCCCGCATGGGGGATCTCGGGAGAACACTGAAGCTTTCTTT; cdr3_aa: CASSPHGGSRENTEAFF
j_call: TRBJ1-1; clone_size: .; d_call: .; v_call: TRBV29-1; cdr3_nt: TGCAGCGTTGAAGATCTGGGGTTGAACACTGAAGCTTTCTTT; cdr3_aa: CSVEDLGLNTEAFF
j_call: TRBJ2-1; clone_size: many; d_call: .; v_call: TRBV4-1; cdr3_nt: TGCGCCAGCAGCCAAGATACGAGCCGCAATGAGCAGTTCTTC; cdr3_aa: CASSQDTSRNEQFF
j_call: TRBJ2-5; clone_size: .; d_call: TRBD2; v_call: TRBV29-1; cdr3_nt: TGCAGCGTTGGGCGAGGGGGCGGGAGGGTACAAGAGACCCAGTACTTC; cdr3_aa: CSVGRGGGRVQETQYF
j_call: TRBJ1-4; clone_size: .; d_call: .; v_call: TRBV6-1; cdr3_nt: TGTGCCAGCAGAGGGGCCTCCTTTATACGGAAACTGTTTTTT; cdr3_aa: CASRGASFIRKLFF
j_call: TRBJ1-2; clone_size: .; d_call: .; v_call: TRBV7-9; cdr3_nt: TGTGCCAGCAGCTTAGCTGGGTCGGCAAGGGGGGGCTACACCTTC; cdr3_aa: CASSLAGSARGGYTF
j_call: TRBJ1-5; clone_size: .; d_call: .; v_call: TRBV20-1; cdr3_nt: TGCAGCGCTACTACCTCGGGGGGCAATCAGCCCCAGCATTTT; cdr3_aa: CSATTSGGNQPQHF
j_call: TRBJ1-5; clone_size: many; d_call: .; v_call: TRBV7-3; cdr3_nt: TGTGCCAGCAGCTTAAGCGTCAATCAGCCCCAGCATTTT; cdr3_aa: CASSLSVNQPQHF
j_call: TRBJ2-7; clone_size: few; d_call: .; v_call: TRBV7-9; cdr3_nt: TGTGCCAGCAGCTCTGGACAGAGAAGTTACTACGAGCAGTACTTC; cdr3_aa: CASSSGQRSYYEQYF
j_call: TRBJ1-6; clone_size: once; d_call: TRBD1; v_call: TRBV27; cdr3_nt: TGTGCCAGCAGTGGACCCGGGACAGGCGATTCACCCCTCCACTTT; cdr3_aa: CASSGPGTGDSPLHF
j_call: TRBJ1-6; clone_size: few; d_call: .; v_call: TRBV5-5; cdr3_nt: TGTGCCAGCAGCTTACCCTGGGCGGAGAATTCACCCCTCCACTTT; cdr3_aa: CASSLPWAENSPLHF